This T cell receptor (beta chain) was obtained from a study of radiotherapy plus CTLA-4 blockade in lung cancer. Measured with immunoSEQ multiplex PCR; TCRdb has only the in-frame clones, and not every one. The sample records about 60,000 clones, approximately 79% being singletons. The CDR3 sequence is 11 residues long. Germline loops: CDR1 LNHNV, CDR2 YYDKDF (reference sequence). Trimming shortened V by 5 bases and J by 5 bases, and 7 bases separated the two germline ends. This material consisted of peripheral blood, taken from a patient treated with radiotherapy plus ipilimumab. This clonotype was sampled from a human donor with non-small cell lung cancer who had a complete response to radiotherapy plus ipilimumab. The gene calls are TRBV15 and TRBJ2-7; D is ambiguous. CDR3 DNA: TGTGCCACCAGCGATCTAGACGAGCAGTACTTC. Its translation is CATSDLDEQYF.